These 28 T cell receptor beta chains originate from one sample sequenced in a study of blood T cell repertoires in COVID-19. Clones were read by immunoSEQ multiplex PCR, and TCRdb kept only the in-frame ones, dropping some. Of almost 300,000 clones detected, around 87% appear once; the ten largest clones hold over 1%. The sequenced sample consisted of peripheral blood. The receptor source for this set is a man aged 70 or older with acute or convalescent COVID-19.

The chain uses TRBV28 and TRBJ1-3; D gene uncertain. V lost 7 bases to trimming and J lost 0 bases, with 10 bases between them. There are 14 residues in the CDR3. In germline, CDR1 is MDHEN, CDR2 SYDVKM. The CDR3 region is CASKDSISGNTIYF. Here the CDR3 DNA reads TGTGCCAGCAAAGACTCAATCTCTGGAAACACCATATATTTT.

The rearrangement links TRBV5-1 to TRBJ2-7; D remains ambiguous. The germline gives CDR1 SGHRS, CDR2 YFSETQ. V lost 4 bases to trimming and J lost 4 bases, with 15 bases between them. The CDR3 is 14 residues long. The CDR3 coding sequence is TGCGCCAGCAGCCGCACAGAAACCTTTTACGAGCAGTACTTC. Translation gives CASSRTETFYEQYF. Drawing the rest from reference TRBV5-1 and TRBJ2-7, the complete variable domain is KAGVTQTPRYLIKTRGQQVTLSCSPISGHRSVSWYQQTPGQGLQFLFEYFSETQRNKGNFPGRFSGRQFSNSRSEMNVSTLELGDSALYLCASSRTETFYEQYFGPGTRLTVT.

V usage is TRBV7-2 and J usage is TRBJ2-3, with D possibly being TRBD2 (6 bases). The CDR3 is made up of 14 amino acids. Germline V lookup: CDR1 SGHTA, CDR2 FQGNSA. V lost 3 bases, J lost 1 base, and 8 bases lay in between. CDR3 protein: CASSFWGGTDTQYF. Here the CDR3 DNA reads TGTGCCAGCAGCTTTTGGGGGGGCACAGATACGCAGTATTTT.

This clone was seen a single time. This chain links TRBV4-3 with TRBJ1-3; D perhaps matches TRBD1 (5 bases). The germline V gene has CDR1 LGHNA and CDR2 YSLEER. The germline V and J ends were trimmed by 1 base and 3 bases, with 10 bases remaining between them. CDR3 length: 15 amino acids. CDR3 in amino acids: CASSQGHGGGNTIYF. CDR3 in DNA: TGCGCCAGCAGCCAAGGTCACGGGGGTGGAAACACCATATATTTT.

The chain recombines TRBV6-6 with TRBJ2-5; D remains unclear. This CDR3 is built from 14 residues. V lost 0 bases to trimming and J lost 2 bases, with 7 bases between them. In germline, CDR1 is MNHNY, CDR2 SVGAGI (reference sequence). The CDR3 reads CASSYSQVQETQYF. CDR3 DNA sequence: TGTGCCAGCAGTTACTCGCAGGTTCAAGAGACCCAGTACTTC.

The rearrangement links TRBV4-1 to TRBJ2-2, with TRBD2 as a possible D gene (5 bases). Germline V gene lookup returns CDR1 MGHRA and CDR2 YSYEKL. The V gene lost 0 bases and the J gene lost 6 bases, with 8 bases spanning the gap. This CDR3 comprises 14 residues. CDR3 residues: CASSQENGAGELFF. The CDR3 DNA follows: TGCGCCAGCAGCCAAGAGAACGGGGCCGGGGAGCTGTTTTTT.

The chain uses TRBV18 and TRBJ1-2, with TRBD1 matching 8 bases. Trimming at V came to 3 bases and at J to 3 bases, leaving 9 bases not matched to a gene. The germline V gene encodes CDR1 KGHSH and CDR2 LQKENI. The CDR3 is 16 amino acids. CDR3 sequence reads: CASSPNQGAGDYGYTF. The CDR3 nucleotides read TGTGCCAGCTCACCCAACCAGGGGGCCGGGGACTATGGCTACACCTTC.

The rearrangement uses TRBV2 and TRBJ1-5; possible D gene TRBD1, 6 bases. The germline gives CDR1 SNHLY, CDR2 FYNNEI. The V gene lost 6 bases and the J gene lost 9 bases, with 12 bases spanning the gap. The CDR3 extends over 12 amino acids. The CDR3 DNA sequence: TGTGCCAGCAGGGACAGACCTTCGCCCCAGCATTTT. Translation: CASRDRPSPQHF. The full variable domain, in which reference TRBV2 and TRBJ1-5 provide the parts outside the CDR3, is EPEVTQTPSHQVTQMGQEVILRCVPISNHLYFYWYRQILGQKVEFLVSFYNNEISEKSEIFDDQFSVERPDGSNFTLKIRSTKLEDSAMYFCASRDRPSPQHFGDGTRLSIL.

This rearrangement joins TRBV5-6 to TRBJ2-1; 9 bases align to TRBD1. This CDR3 comprises 15 residues. CDR1 and CDR2 (germline): SGHDT, YYEEEE. The trim removed 4 bases at V and 6 bases at J, leaving 8 bases unmatched. Written as DNA, the CDR3 is TGTGCCAGCAGCGGCCGGGACAGGGTTTTCAATGAGCAGTTCTTC. Its protein product is CASSGRDRVFNEQFF.

V is TRBV7-2 and J is TRBJ2-5; 8 bases fit TRBD1. The CDR3 consists of 15 residues. V lost 2 bases and J lost 5; bases outside the gene matches: 7. Germline CDR1 is SGHTA and CDR2 is FQGNSA. CDR3 in amino acids: CASSLQGASSETQYF. DNA for the CDR3: TGTGCCAGCAGCTTACAGGGGGCTTCGTCGGAGACCCAGTACTTC.

The gene calls are TRBV15 and TRBJ2-1, with TRBD2 matching over 9 bases. Germline CDR1 LNHNV, CDR2 YYDKDF (reference sequence). Trimming at V came to 1 base and at J to 4 bases, leaving 5 bases not matched to a gene. CDR3 length: 16 residues. As DNA, the CDR3 is TGTGCCACCAGCAGAGGTAGCGGGGGCTCGTACAATGAGCAGTTCTTC. It codes for CATSRGSGGSYNEQFF.

This clone appeared a single time. The chain combines TRBV5-1 with TRBJ1-3; 10 nucleotides match TRBD1. The CDR3 has 16 residues. Germline values: CDR1 SGHRS, CDR2 YFSETQ. The J segment lost 2 bases and the V segment lost 2 bases, leaving 4 bases of the junction unmatched. As DNA, the CDR3 is TGCGCCAGCAGCTTCGGAGGGACAGGGGCTGGAAACACCATATATTTT. Translation gives CASSFGGTGAGNTIYF.

This chain links TRBV10-2 with TRBJ2-7; D is undetermined. Germline assignment: CDR1 WSHSY and CDR2 SAAADI. V gave up 0 bases and J gave up 2 bases, with 11 bases separating them. This CDR3 contains 15 residues. CDR3 DNA sequence: TGCGCCAGCAGTGAGTCACGGCGGCCCCCCTACGAGCAGTACTTC. Protein: CASSESRRPPYEQYF.

The chain uses TRBV28 and TRBJ1-4; 9 bases are a match to TRBD1. CDR1 and CDR2 from the germline V gene are MDHEN and SYDVKM. Trimming at V came to 10 bases and at J to 5 bases, leaving 5 bases not matched to a gene. The CDR3 has 13 amino acids. CDR3 protein: CAITGGLNEKLFF. The CDR3 region has the DNA TGTGCCATAACAGGGGGCCTCAATGAAAAACTGTTTTTT. Full variable domain (missing parts from reference TRBV28 and TRBJ1-4): DVKVTQSSRYLVKRTGEKVFLECVQDMDHENMFWYRQDPGLGLRLIYFSYDVKMKEKGDIPEGYSVSREKKERFSLILESASTNQTSMYLCAITGGLNEKLFFGSGTQLSVL.

The chain couples TRBV28 to TRBJ2-7; D gene unclear. There are 12 residues in the CDR3. Germline CDR1 and CDR2: MDHEN and SYDVKM. Trimming left V 3 bases short and J 6 bases short, with 9 bases between. DNA of the CDR3: TGTGCCAGCAGTTTCAGATGGAGCGAGCAGTACTTC. The encoded protein is CASSFRWSEQYF.

The V call is TRBV28, the J call TRBJ2-7; 9 bases match TRBD1. Germline CDR1 is MDHEN and CDR2 is SYDVKM. After removal of 8 bases from V and 7 bases from J, the junction contained 15 bases not matched to a gene. The CDR3 is 15 amino acids. As DNA, the CDR3 is TGTGCCAGCTTCGGTCCGGGACAGGGAGGACGAGAGCAGTACTTC. Translated: CASFGPGQGGREQYF.

V usage is TRBV7-2 and J usage is TRBJ2-7, with 8 bases lining up with TRBD1. CDR1 SGHTA and CDR2 FQGNSA come from the germline V gene. The CDR3 has 15 amino acids. After removal of 1 base from V and 4 bases from J, the junction contained 6 bases not matched to a gene. In nucleotides, the CDR3 is TGTGCCAGCAGCTTAGGACAGGGGTTGGGATACGAGCAGTACTTC. Its translation is CASSLGQGLGYEQYF.

V and J are TRBV19 and TRBJ2-5; TRBD1 is a possible D gene (7 bases). The CDR3 consists of 15 residues. Trimming removed 5 bases at V and 9 bases at J, with 22 bases between. CDR1 and CDR2 from the germline V gene are LNHDA and SQIVND (reference sequence). This CDR3 reads CASSANQGGRQAQYF. DNA of the CDR3: TGTGCCAGTAGTGCTAATCAGGGGGGACGACAGGCCCAGTACTTC.

The DNA for the CDR3 is TGTGCCCTACAGCTGGGGGGAGGGAGTGGCTACACCTTC. Encoded protein: CALQLGGGSGYTF. The gene calls are TRBV28 and TRBJ1-2, with D possibly matching TRBD1 (5 bases). V was clipped by 11 bases and J by 7 bases, with 20 bases between them. The CDR3 has 13 residues. Germline CDR1 reads MDHEN; CDR2 reads SYDVKM.

The CDR3: CASSLVSGRADTQYF. DNA of the CDR3: TGTGCCAGCAGCTTAGTTAGCGGGAGGGCGGATACGCAGTATTTT. The chain employs TRBV7-2 and TRBJ2-3, with 11 nucleotides matching TRBD2. The germline V gene has CDR1 SGHTA and CDR2 FQGNSA. This CDR3 is built from 15 residues. V lost 1 base to trimming and J lost 6 bases; unmatched junction nucleotides: 3.

This CDR3 is CASSLTTGRSEKLFF. The CDR3 DNA sequence: TGTGCCAGCAGTTTAACGACAGGGAGAAGTGAAAAACTGTTTTTT. The V and J genes are TRBV6-5 and TRBJ1-4; 7 bases align to TRBD1. The CDR3 length is 15 residues. V trimming: 4 bases; J trimming: 7 bases; junction bases outside the gene matches: 9. The V gene's germline CDR1 is MNHEY and CDR2 SVGAGI.

The genes are TRBV19 and TRBJ1-5; D may be TRBD1 (5 bases). The V end lost 1 base, the J end lost 6 bases, and 10 bases lay between the germline ends. The CDR3 contains 14 residues. Per the germline V gene, CDR1 is LNHDA and CDR2 is SQIVND (reference sequence). The CDR3 reads CASSIGEGFQPQHF. Written as DNA, the CDR3 is TGTGCCAGTAGTATAGGGGAGGGGTTTCAGCCCCAGCATTTT.

The V gene is TRBV5-5, the J gene TRBJ1-5; tentatively, D is TRBD1 (5 bases). V was cut by 4 bases and J by 3 bases, with 14 bases left in between. This CDR3 has 15 amino acids. The germline CDR1 and CDR2 sequences are SGHKS and YYEKEE (reference sequence). CDR3 sequence: CASSLRRGHNQPQHF. Written as DNA, the CDR3 is TGTGCCAGCAGCCTAAGGAGGGGCCACAATCAGCCCCAGCATTTT.

CDR3: CASRPGLAGGKQFF. The CDR3 bases are TGTGCCAGCAGACCTGGACTAGCGGGAGGGAAACAGTTCTTC. The chain couples TRBV7-9 to TRBJ2-1; 15 nucleotides align to TRBD2. This CDR3 has 14 residues. Looked up from germline, CDR1 is SEHNR and CDR2 is FQNEAQ (reference sequence). The trim removed 6 bases at V and 13 bases at J, leaving 7 bases unmatched.

The chain is built from TRBV28 and TRBJ2-3; D may be TRBD2 (6 bases). The CDR3 totals 14 residues. The germline gives CDR1 MDHEN, CDR2 SYDVKM. V lost 9 bases and J 3 bases, leaving 16 bases between the germline ends. CDR3 sequence reads: CASSTGRGTDTQYF. CDR3 bases: TGTGCCAGTTCTACGGGCCGGGGGACAGATACGCAGTATTTT.

A single count supports this clone. The rearrangement links TRBV6-5 to TRBJ1-3; 11 bases match TRBD1. The germline V gene has CDR1 MNHEY and CDR2 SVGAGI. The CDR3 contains 14 residues. The trim removed 6 bases at V and 8 bases at J, leaving 6 bases unmatched. The CDR3 DNA reads TGTGCCAGCAGGGGAAGGACAGGGGGCGACACCATATATTTT. Its translation is CASRGRTGGDTIYF.

J is TRBJ2-3 and V is TRBV4-3; D is ambiguous. V was clipped by 3 bases and J by 2 bases, with 18 bases between them. This CDR3 is 17 amino acids long. From germline, CDR1 is LGHNA and CDR2 YSLEER. CDR3 nucleotides: TGCGCCAGCAGCCACCCTCTACAGTCTGCGAACACAGATACGCAGTATTTT. Its translation is CASSHPLQSANTDTQYF.

This clone has just one count. The V call is TRBV5-1, the J call TRBJ2-1; D is perhaps TRBD2 (5 bases). V shed 6 bases and J shed 0 bases, with 13 bases lying between them. The CDR3 extends over 15 amino acids. Germline lookup yields CDR1 SGHRS and CDR2 YFSETQ. DNA of the CDR3: TGCGCCAGCATGGAGGTCCAAAGCTCCTACAATGAGCAGTTCTTC. Its translation is CASMEVQSSYNEQFF. Using reference TRBV5-1 and TRBJ2-1 for the parts outside the CDR3, the full variable domain is KAGVTQTPRYLIKTRGQQVTLSCSPISGHRSVSWYQQTPGQGLQFLFEYFSETQRNKGNFPGRFSGRQFSNSRSEMNVSTLELGDSALYLCASMEVQSSYNEQFFGPGTRLTVL.